These T cell receptor beta chains were read from a single sample in a study of blood T cell repertoires in COVID-19. TCRdb's copy holds only in-frame clones and misses some; the assay was immunoSEQ multiplex PCR. This sample yields about 62,000 clones, of which 92% are seen a single time; over 5.5% belongs to the top ten. Sample: peripheral blood. The receptors originated from a human donor in a cohort sampled during active COVID-19. Each CDR3 is given with its conserved first and last residue. A D gene is named only where the DNA matches it firmly. Clone size is shown for a subset of rows, as once, few, many or a class of expanded clone.

v_call	d_call	clone_size	j_call	cdr3_nt	cdr3_aa
TRBV5-1	TRBD1	-	TRBJ1-6	TGCGCCAGCAGTTTCACAGGGGTTTCACCCCTCCACTTT	CASSFTGVSPLHF
TRBV12-3/TRBV12-4	-	-	TRBJ1-1	TGTGCCAGCACCCGGACAACGAACACTGAAGCTTTCTTT	CASTRTTNTEAFF
TRBV6-4	-	few	TRBJ2-6	TGTGCCAGCAGCTCTGATAGCTCTGGGGCCAACGTCCTGACTTTC	CASSSDSSGANVLTF
TRBV4-1	-	-	TRBJ2-1	TGCGCCAGCAGCCCCGGGGGATTCTACAATGAGCAGTTCTTC	CASSPGGFYNEQFF
TRBV12-5	-	-	TRBJ2-5	TGTGCTAGTGGTCCACCCACCGGGGGGCGCCGGGAGACCCAGTACTTC	CASGPPTGGRRETQYF
TRBV24-1	TRBD2	-	TRBJ2-3	TGTGCCACCAGTGATGATGGGGGGGCAGATACGCAGTATTTT	CATSDDGGADTQYF
TRBV3-1/TRBV3-2	TRBD2	-	TRBJ2-1	TGTGCCAGCAGCCCGGGACTAGTGAATGAGCAGTTCTTC	CASSPGLVNEQFF
TRBV5-4	-	-	TRBJ1-2	TGTGCCAGCAGCTTTTCCGTCGGTGAATATGGCTACACCTTC	CASSFSVGEYGYTF
TRBV24-1	TRBD1	-	TRBJ1-4	TGTGCCACCAGTGAACGACAGGGGGTCAGTGAAAAACTGTTTTTT	CATSERQGVSEKLFF
TRBV7-2	-	once	TRBJ2-3	TGTGCCAGCAGCTTAGCCTCCGGGACACCTAGCACAGATACGCAGTATTTT	CASSLASGTPSTDTQYF